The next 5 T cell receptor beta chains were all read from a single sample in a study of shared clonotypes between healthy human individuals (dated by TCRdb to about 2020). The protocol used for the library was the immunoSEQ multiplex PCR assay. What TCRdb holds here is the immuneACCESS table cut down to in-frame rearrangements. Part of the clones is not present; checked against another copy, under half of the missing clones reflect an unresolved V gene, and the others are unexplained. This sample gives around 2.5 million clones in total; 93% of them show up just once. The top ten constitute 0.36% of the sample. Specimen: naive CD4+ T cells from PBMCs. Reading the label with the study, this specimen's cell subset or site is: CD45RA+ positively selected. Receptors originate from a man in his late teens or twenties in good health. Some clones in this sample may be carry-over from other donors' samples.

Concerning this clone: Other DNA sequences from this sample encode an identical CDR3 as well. The CDR3, as DNA: TGTGCCAGCTCACCATTGGACAGCACAGATACGCAGTATTTT. Protein product: CASSPLDSTDTQYF. V gene TRBV18 combines with J gene TRBJ2-3, with D uncertain. Trimming cost V 2 bases and J 0 bases, with 6 bases left between them. The germline V gene encodes CDR1 KGHSH and CDR2 LQKENI. CDR3 length: 14 residues. The full variable domain, its missing parts supplied by reference TRBV18 and TRBJ2-3, is NAGVMQNPRHLVRRRGQEARLRCSPMKGHSHVYWYRQLPEEGLKFMVYLQKENIIDESGMPKERFSAEFPKEGPSILRIQQVVRGDSAAYFCASSPLDSTDTQYFGPGTRLTVL.

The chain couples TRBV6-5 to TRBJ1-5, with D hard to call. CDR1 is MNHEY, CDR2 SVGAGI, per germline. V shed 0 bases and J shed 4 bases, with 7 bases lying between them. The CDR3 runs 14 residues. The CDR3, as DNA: TGTGCCAGCAGTTACTCCTTAAGGAATCAGCCCCAGCATTTT. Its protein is CASSYSLRNQPQHF.

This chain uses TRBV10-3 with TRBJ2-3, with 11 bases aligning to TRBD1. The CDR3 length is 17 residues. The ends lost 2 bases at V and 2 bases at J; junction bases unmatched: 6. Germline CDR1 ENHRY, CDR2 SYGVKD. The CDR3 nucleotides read TGTGCCATCAGTGAGCGGACAGGGGGCCCCTCCACAGATACGCAGTATTTT. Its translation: CAISERTGGPSTDTQYF.

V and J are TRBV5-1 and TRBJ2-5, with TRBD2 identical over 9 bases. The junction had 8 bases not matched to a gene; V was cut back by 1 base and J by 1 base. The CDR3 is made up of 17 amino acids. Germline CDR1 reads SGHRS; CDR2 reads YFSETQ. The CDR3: CASSLKTSGTFQETQYF. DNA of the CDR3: TGCGCCAGCAGCTTGAAGACTAGCGGAACATTCCAAGAGACCCAGTACTTC.

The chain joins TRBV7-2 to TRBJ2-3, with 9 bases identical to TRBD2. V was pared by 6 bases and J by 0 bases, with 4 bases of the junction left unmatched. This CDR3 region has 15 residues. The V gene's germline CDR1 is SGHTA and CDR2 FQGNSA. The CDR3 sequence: CASSFSGRSTDTQYF. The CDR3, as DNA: TGTGCCAGCAGTTTTAGCGGGAGAAGCACAGATACGCAGTATTTT.